These T cell receptor beta chains were read from a single sample in a study of shared clonotypes between healthy human individuals. The method was immunoSEQ multiplex PCR; TCRdb's version includes in-frame clones alone and lacks a portion of them. The sample holds 2 million to 2.5 million clones, under 95% seen once. The sample consisted of naive CD8+ T cells from PBMCs. These receptors were taken from a man aged 18-30 years in good health. Some clones in this sample may be carry-over from other donors' samples. Both conserved end residues are part of each CDR3. Size tells how often a clone was seen (once, few, many) or the class of an expanded clone, and some rows leave it out.

TRBV6-6,.,CASSYHGRPNEQFF
TRBV13,.,CASSLVGTGDPYYGYTF
TRBV15,.,CATSPSEGLAYEQYF
TRBV7-9,.,CASSSRQEPYQETQYF
TRBV28,once,CASSFWGLAGTSRIDTGELFF
TRBV5-6,.,CASSFNTLMNTEAFF
TRBV10-3,.,CAISEGVTEAFF
TRBV10-1,.,CASSEGRIPTEQYF
TRBV6-1,.,CAIWRPQHF
TRBV5-1,.,CASSLDRATNEKLFF